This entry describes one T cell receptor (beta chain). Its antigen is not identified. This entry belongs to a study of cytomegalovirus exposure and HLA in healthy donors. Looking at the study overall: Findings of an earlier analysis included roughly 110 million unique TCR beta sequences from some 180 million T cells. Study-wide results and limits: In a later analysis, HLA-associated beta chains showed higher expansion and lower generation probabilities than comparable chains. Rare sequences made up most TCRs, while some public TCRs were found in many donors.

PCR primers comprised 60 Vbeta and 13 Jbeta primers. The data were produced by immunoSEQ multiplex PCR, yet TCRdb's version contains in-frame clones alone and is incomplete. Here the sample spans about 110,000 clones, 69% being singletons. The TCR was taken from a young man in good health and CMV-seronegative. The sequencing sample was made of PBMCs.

The CDR3 region is CASSVGISGSSYNEQFF. The CDR3 DNA sequence: TGTGCCAGCAGCGTAGGGATAAGCGGGAGCTCCTACAATGAGCAGTTCTTC. The chain recombines TRBV9 with TRBJ2-1; 8 bases match TRBD2. With V trimmed by 0 bases and J by 0 bases, 5 bases remained unmatched. Germline V gene lookup returns CDR1 SGDLS and CDR2 YYNGEE. There are 17 residues in the CDR3. Variable domain in full (rest from reference TRBV9 and TRBJ2-1): DSGVTQTPKHLITATGQRVTLRCSPRSGDLSVYWYQQSLDQGLQFLIQYYNGEERAKGNILERFSAQQFPDLHSELNLSSLELGDSALYFCASSVGISGSSYNEQFFGPGTRLTVL.